One and the same sample provided the 20 T cell receptor beta chains below, sequenced in a study of T cell repertoires in cytomegalovirus infection (dated by TCRdb to the late 2010s). The sequencer listed for this sample is Illumina HiSeq 1500. Using fastp trimming at Q25 and MiXCR clonotype assembly, TCRdb reanalyzed the public sequencing data and kept in-frame beta chains. A single entry per CDR3 protein holds the most common genes and DNA from its merged rows. The sample table lists 200,000 to 300,000 distinct CDR3 sequences, approximately 14% of them with a count of one. Clones ranked in the top ten supply around 8.7% of the sample. The sample taken for sequencing was PBMCs. These receptors all stem from a human donor in good health (CMV status not recorded). Some clones in this sample may be carry-over from other donors' samples.

This clonotype was seen only a few times. This sequence joins TRBV3-1 and TRBJ1-4; D unclear. The V gene's germline CDR1 is LGHDT and CDR2 YNNKEL (reference sequence). The CDR3 is 14 amino acids. V gave up 5 bases and J gave up 2 bases, with 9 bases separating them. CDR3 in DNA: TGTGCCAGCAGCAGTGGACGGACTAATGAAAAACTGTTTTTT. Its protein is CASSSGRTNEKLFF.

This clonotype was seen only a few times. The V gene is TRBV7-6, the J gene TRBJ2-7; D possibly corresponds to TRBD1 (5 bases). From germline, CDR1 is SGHVS and CDR2 FNYEAQ. V was clipped by 5 bases and J by 4 bases, with 9 bases between them. CDR3 size: 12 residues. Written as DNA, the CDR3 is TGTGCCAGCAGCGAGGACAAATACGAGCAGTACTTC. Translated, it gives CASSEDKYEQYF.

This clonotype was counted between two and nine times. The chain uses TRBV7-8 and TRBJ1-3, with unresolved D. Germline CDR1 SGHVS, CDR2 FQNEAQ. Trimming took off 4 bases at V and 0 bases at J, with 10 bases between the two ends. The CDR3 is 15 residues long. The CDR3 sequence: CASSYAGGSGNTIYF. The DNA for the CDR3 is TGTGCCAGCAGCTACGCGGGCGGCTCTGGAAACACCATATATTTT. Full variable domain (remainder filled in from reference TRBV7-8 and TRBJ1-3): GAGVSQSPRYKVAKRGQDVALRCDPISGHVSLFWYQQALGQGPEFLTYFQNEAQLDKSGLPSDRFFAERPEGSVSTLKIQRTQQEDSAVYLCASSYAGGSGNTIYFGEGSWLTVV.

This clonotype was recorded a few times. V is TRBV14 and J is TRBJ2-7, with 8 positions matching TRBD2. J lost 5 bases, V lost 0 bases, and 6 bases had no gene match. CDR1 and CDR2 from the germline V gene are SGHDN and FVKESK. The CDR3 length is 15 residues. The DNA of the CDR3 is TGTGCCAGCAGCCAAGATCGCGGGAGGAGCCACGAGCAGTACTTC. Translated, it gives CASSQDRGRSHEQYF. Supplemented by reference TRBV14 and TRBJ2-7, the full variable domain reads EAGVTQFPSHSVIEKGQTVTLRCDPISGHDNLYWYRRVMGKEIKFLLHFVKESKQDESGMPNNRFLAERTGGTYSTLKVQPAELEDSGVYFCASSQDRGRSHEQYFGPGTRLTVT.

This chain joins TRBV7-9 and TRBJ2-1; no firm D call. V lost 5 bases to trimming and J lost 5 bases, with 19 bases between them. The CDR3 totals 16 residues. Germline V gene sequence: CDR1 SEHNR, CDR2 FQNEAQ (reference sequence). The CDR3 is CASSPQTSDWNNEQFF. The CDR3 DNA reads as TGTGCCAGCAGCCCTCAGACCAGCGATTGGAACAATGAGCAGTTCTTC.

This clonotype was seen ten or more times. The rearrangement links TRBV11-3 to TRBJ2-1, with TRBD2 matching 10 bases. Germline lookup yields CDR1 SGHNT and CDR2 YENEEA. The V gene end was trimmed by 5 bases and the J gene end by 4 bases; junction bases not matched to a gene: 5. The CDR3 loop spans 15 amino acids. CDR3 nucleotides: TGTGCCAGCAGCACAGCGGGAGGGCGGTACAATGAGCAGTTCTTC. It encodes CASSTAGGRYNEQFF.

In its sample, this clonotype was seen many times. V usage is TRBV7-7 and J usage is TRBJ2-1; 9 nucleotides agree with TRBD2. V shed 2 bases and J 7 bases; nucleotides not matched to a gene: 6. This CDR3 has 15 amino acids. CDR1 is SSHAT, CDR2 FNYEAQ, per germline (reference sequence). The CDR3 sequence: CASSLRLAGTNEQFF. Written as DNA, the CDR3 is TGTGCCAGCAGCTTAAGGCTAGCGGGGACGAATGAGCAGTTCTTC.

The chain joins TRBV25-1 to TRBJ1-6; 8 positions match TRBD1. Germline-derived CDR1 and CDR2 are MGHDK and SYGVNS. The CDR3 contains 17 residues. V lost 4 bases and J lost 7; bases outside the gene matches: 12. The CDR3 nucleotides read TGTGCCAGCAGTGGCCTACCGGGACAGGTTCCCAATTCACCCCTCCACTTT. It yields the protein CASSGLPGQVPNSPLHF.

This clonotype has ten or more counts. V gene TRBV6-2 or TRBV6-3 combines with J gene TRBJ2-7; possible D gene TRBD2, 6 bases. There are 13 residues in the CDR3. CDR1 and CDR2 from the germline V gene are MNHEY and SVGEGT. The V and J ends lost 5 bases and 2 bases respectively, with 10 bases between them. CDR3 sequence: CASSSGYTYEQYF. The DNA of the CDR3 is TGTGCCAGCAGTAGCGGGTACACCTACGAGCAGTACTTC.

The rearrangement joins TRBV29-1 to TRBJ1-5; TRBD1 aligns across 7 bases. Germline CDR1 is SQVTM and CDR2 is ANQGSEA. The CDR3 totals 14 residues. CDR3 protein: CIIYTGTVYQPQHF. Written as DNA, the CDR3 is TGCATCATCTATACCGGGACAGTTTATCAGCCCCAGCATTTT.

This clonotype was observed at least ten times. This rearrangement joins TRBV7-2 to TRBJ2-2; the D is unclear. Germline V gives CDR1 SGHTA, CDR2 FQGNSA. Trimming stripped 7 bases from V and 4 bases from J, with 7 bases between. The CDR3 extends over 12 amino acids. The CDR3 sequence is CASNPTTGELFF. CDR3 in DNA: TGTGCCAGCAACCCTACCACCGGGGAGCTGTTTTTT.

This clonotype showed up just a few times. The chain employs TRBV7-9 and TRBJ2-5; D gene uncertain. V lost 5 bases, J lost 0 bases, and 10 bases lay in between. This CDR3 contains 14 residues. Germline CDR1 and CDR2: SEHNR and FQNEAQ (reference sequence). In DNA form, the CDR3 reads TGTGCCAGCAGCCACGACATGGACCAAGAGACCCAGTACTTC. Translated, it gives CASSHDMDQETQYF.

This clonotype was observed a few times. The V call is TRBV2, the J call TRBJ2-2, with 8 bases that match TRBD1. The CDR3 sequence is 15 residues long. Germline V gene sequence: CDR1 SNHLY, CDR2 FYNNEI. Trimming removed 8 bases from V and 2 bases from J; junction bases left unmatched: 7. This CDR3 reads CASQGQGSNTGELFF. The DNA for the CDR3 is TGTGCCAGCCAAGGACAGGGAAGTAACACCGGGGAGCTGTTTTTT.

This clonotype was seen just once. V and J are TRBV20-1 and TRBJ2-1, with 7 bases matching TRBD2. This CDR3 spans 15 amino acids. Germline-derived CDR1 and CDR2 are DFQATT and SNEGSKA (reference sequence). The ends lost 0 bases at V and 4 bases at J; junction bases unmatched: 6. CDR3: CSARDRLADYNEQFF. The CDR3 coding sequence is TGCAGTGCTAGAGATCGGCTAGCGGATTACAATGAGCAGTTCTTC.

The chain has TRBV7-2 and TRBJ2-7; D not resolved. V lost 10 bases and J lost 0, with 13 bases in between. The CDR3 is made up of 13 amino acids. Per the germline V gene, CDR1 is SGHTA and CDR2 is FQGNSA. The CDR3 bases are TGTGCCACCCAAAACTTGAGCTCCTACGAGCAGTACTTC. The encoded protein is CATQNLSSYEQYF.

This clonotype was detected a few times. The chain recombines TRBV29-1 with TRBJ1-2; D unclear. This CDR3 has 10 amino acids. Trimming cost V 5 bases and J 5 bases, with 6 bases left between them. The V gene's germline CDR1 is SQVTM and CDR2 ANQGSEA. This CDR3 is CSVTQYGYTF. CDR3 sequence (DNA): TGCAGCGTTACCCAGTATGGCTACACCTTC.

This clonotype has at least ten counts. This rearrangement joins TRBV6-2 or TRBV6-3 to TRBJ2-5; tentatively, D is TRBD2 (6 bases). V was shortened by 5 bases and J by 10 bases, with 17 bases between the two germline ends. The CDR3 is 13 amino acids. Germline CDR1 and CDR2: MNHEY and SVGEGT. The CDR3 region is CASSQPWRDVQYF. The CDR3 DNA reads as TGTGCCAGCAGTCAACCCTGGAGGGACGTCCAGTACTTC.

In its sample, this clonotype was seen a few times. This chain uses TRBV7-9 with TRBJ2-7; D tentatively reads TRBD1 or TRBD2 (5 bases each). Per germline, CDR1 SEHNR and CDR2 FQNEAQ (reference sequence). The germline V and J ends were trimmed by 5 bases and 6 bases, with 14 bases remaining between them. CDR3 length: 13 amino acids. CDR3: CASSPPSGSEQYF. The CDR3 DNA sequence: TGTGCCAGCAGCCCCCCCTCAGGGAGCGAGCAGTACTTC.

In its sample, this clonotype was seen many times. For the CDR3, the DNA is TGTGCCAGCAGTGACCGGACAGGGCAGAGCAATCAGCCCCAGCATTTT. Its protein is CASSDRTGQSNQPQHF. This chain connects TRBV6-2 or TRBV6-3 to TRBJ1-5; 8 bases align to TRBD1. This CDR3 region has 16 residues. Germline-derived CDR1 and CDR2 are MNHEY and SVGEGT. V gave up 5 bases and J gave up 1 base; unmatched junction bases: 7.

This clonotype was recorded at least ten times. The germline gene is not matched at one end of the junction; a read error may be the cause. This chain connects TRBV12-3 or TRBV12-4 to TRBJ2-7; 9 positions agree with TRBD2. There are 14 residues in the CDR3. CDR3 residues: CASGLAGVSYGQYF. The CDR3 DNA reads as TGTGCCAGCGGATTAGCGGGGGTCTCTTACGGGCAGTACTTC.